What follows describes a single T cell receptor (beta chain). Its target is unknown. Unique molecular identifiers were present on the cDNA, which also gained a universal primer site by template switching. Each CDR3 protein is one row after TCRdb ran MiXCR on the 5' RACE reads. The sample carries 200,000 to 250,000 distinct CDR3 sequences, 9.5% to 15% recorded once. This record belongs to a study of identical twins. Study-level results: Researchers reported weaker excess twin sharing in beta out-of-frame sequences. There was an excess of low generation probability in the out-of-frame alpha sequences that twins shared.

V was pared by 1 base and J by 2 bases, with 11 bases between. This CDR3 is 15 amino acids long. Germline loops: CDR1 LGHDT, CDR2 YNNKEL (reference sequence). These records were also assigned to another study, of yellow fever vaccine responses in identical twins. This second report adds: Among the twins, the vaccine T cell response reportedly seemed partly convergent and partly personalized.

Sequencing was performed on memory (CD45RO+) T cells sorted from blood. The sequence derives from a woman between 18 and 29 years old in good health. The V gene is TRBV3-1, the J gene TRBJ2-5; tentatively, D is TRBD1 (6 bases). The DNA for the CDR3 is TGTGCCAGCAGCCAAGGCAGGGGCCTACAAGAGACCCAGTACTTC. This gives the protein CASSQGRGLQETQYF.